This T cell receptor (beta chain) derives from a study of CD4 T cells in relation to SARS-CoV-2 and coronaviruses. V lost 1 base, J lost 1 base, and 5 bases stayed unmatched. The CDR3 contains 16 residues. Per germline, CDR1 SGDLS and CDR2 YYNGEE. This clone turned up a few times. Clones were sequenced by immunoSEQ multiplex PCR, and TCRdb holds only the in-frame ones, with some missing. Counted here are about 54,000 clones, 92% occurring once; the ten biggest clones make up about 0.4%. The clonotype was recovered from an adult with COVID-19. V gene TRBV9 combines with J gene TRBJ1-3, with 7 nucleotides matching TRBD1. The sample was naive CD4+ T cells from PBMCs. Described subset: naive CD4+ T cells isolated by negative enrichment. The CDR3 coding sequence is TGTGCCAGCAGCGTACCTAAGGGGGCGTCTGGAAACACCATATATTTT. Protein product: CASSVPKGASGNTIYF.